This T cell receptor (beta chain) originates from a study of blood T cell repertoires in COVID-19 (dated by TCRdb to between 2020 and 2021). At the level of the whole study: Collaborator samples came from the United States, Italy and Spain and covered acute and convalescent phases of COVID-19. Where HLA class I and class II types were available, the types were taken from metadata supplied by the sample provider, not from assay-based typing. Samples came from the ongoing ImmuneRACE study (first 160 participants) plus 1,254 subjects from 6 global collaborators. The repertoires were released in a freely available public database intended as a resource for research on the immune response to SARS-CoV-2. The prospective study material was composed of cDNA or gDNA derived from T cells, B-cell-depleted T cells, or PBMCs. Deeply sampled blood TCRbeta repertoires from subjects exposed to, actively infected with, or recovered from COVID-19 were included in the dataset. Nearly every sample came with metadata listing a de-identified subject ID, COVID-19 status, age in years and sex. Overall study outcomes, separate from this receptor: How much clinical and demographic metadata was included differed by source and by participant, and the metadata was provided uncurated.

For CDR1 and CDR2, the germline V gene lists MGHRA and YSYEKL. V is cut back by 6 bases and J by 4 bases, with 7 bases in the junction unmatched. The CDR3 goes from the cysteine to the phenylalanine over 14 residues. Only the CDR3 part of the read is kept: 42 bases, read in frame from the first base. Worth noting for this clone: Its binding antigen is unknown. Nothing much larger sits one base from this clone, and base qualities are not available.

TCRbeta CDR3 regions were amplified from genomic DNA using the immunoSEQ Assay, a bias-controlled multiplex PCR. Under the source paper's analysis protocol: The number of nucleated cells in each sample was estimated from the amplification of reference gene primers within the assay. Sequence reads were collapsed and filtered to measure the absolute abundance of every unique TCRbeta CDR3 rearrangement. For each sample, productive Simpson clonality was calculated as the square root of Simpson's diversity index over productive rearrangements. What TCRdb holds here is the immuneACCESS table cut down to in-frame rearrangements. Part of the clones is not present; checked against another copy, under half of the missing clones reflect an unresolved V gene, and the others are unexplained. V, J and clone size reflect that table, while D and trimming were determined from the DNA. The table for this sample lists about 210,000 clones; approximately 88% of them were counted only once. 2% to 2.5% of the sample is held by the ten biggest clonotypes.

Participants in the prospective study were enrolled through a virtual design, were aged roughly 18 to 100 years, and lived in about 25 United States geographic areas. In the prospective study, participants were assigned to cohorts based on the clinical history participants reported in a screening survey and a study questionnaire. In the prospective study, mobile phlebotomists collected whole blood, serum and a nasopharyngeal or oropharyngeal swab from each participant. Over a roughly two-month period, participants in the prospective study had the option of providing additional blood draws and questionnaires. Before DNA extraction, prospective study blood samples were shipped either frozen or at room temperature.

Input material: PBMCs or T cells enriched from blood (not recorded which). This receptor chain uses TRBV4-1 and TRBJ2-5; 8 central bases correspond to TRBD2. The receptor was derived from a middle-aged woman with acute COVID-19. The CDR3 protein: CASSLGGAGETQYF. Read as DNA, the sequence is TGCGCCAGCAGTCTCGGGGGGGCGGGAGAGACCCAGTACTTC.